This record looks at one T cell receptor beta chain sequence and its context. Its antigen is still unknown. These data belong to a study of shared clonotypes between healthy human individuals. Findings and caveats of the study: Represented diversity, genetic and exposure-history alike, was limited by few donors.

The assay used deep level. Ten immunoSEQ deep assay plates served to sequence unsorted PBMC DNA. The protocol was immunoSEQ multiplex PCR, while the TCRdb copy is restricted to in-frame clones and leaves out a portion. The table has around 440,000 clones, around 77% seen once; the top ten hold more than 10%. Within Nashville, Tennessee resided all donors, each a Caucasian adult. J gave up 5 bases and V 0 bases, and 8 bases lay outside the gene matches. Germline V gene lookup returns CDR1 KGHSH and CDR2 LQKENI. The CDR3 runs 16 residues. The chain recombines TRBV18 with TRBJ2-7; 9 bases map to TRBD1. The origin of this receptor is a woman aged 40 to 50 in good health. Some clones in this sample may be carry-over from other donors' samples. Sequenced input: PBMCs. In nucleotides, the CDR3 is TGTGCCAGCTCACCACCTTTACAGGGGGCAGTCCACGAGCAGTACTTC. Protein sequence: CASSPPLQGAVHEQYF.